This T cell receptor (beta chain) appears in the sequencing data of a study of cytomegalovirus exposure and HLA in healthy donors. The study ran its PCR with 60 Vbeta and 13 Jbeta primers. This table comes from immunoSEQ multiplex PCR, and its TCRdb copy is limited to in-frame clones, with some not included. This table holds tens of thousands of clones, approximately 90% found once. Per germline, CDR1 SEHNR and CDR2 FQNEAQ (reference sequence). V gave up 2 bases and J gave up 0 bases; unmatched junction bases: 4. This CDR3 region has 18 residues. This receptor was identified in a woman aged 40-49 years in good health and CMV-seropositive. The genes are TRBV7-9 and TRBJ2-3; TRBD2 aligns across 14 bases. Sequencing was done on a sample of PBMCs. CDR3 sequence reads: CASSLLGLAGASTDTQYF. The DNA for the CDR3 is TGTGCCAGCAGCTTATTGGGACTAGCGGGGGCTAGCACAGATACGCAGTATTTT.